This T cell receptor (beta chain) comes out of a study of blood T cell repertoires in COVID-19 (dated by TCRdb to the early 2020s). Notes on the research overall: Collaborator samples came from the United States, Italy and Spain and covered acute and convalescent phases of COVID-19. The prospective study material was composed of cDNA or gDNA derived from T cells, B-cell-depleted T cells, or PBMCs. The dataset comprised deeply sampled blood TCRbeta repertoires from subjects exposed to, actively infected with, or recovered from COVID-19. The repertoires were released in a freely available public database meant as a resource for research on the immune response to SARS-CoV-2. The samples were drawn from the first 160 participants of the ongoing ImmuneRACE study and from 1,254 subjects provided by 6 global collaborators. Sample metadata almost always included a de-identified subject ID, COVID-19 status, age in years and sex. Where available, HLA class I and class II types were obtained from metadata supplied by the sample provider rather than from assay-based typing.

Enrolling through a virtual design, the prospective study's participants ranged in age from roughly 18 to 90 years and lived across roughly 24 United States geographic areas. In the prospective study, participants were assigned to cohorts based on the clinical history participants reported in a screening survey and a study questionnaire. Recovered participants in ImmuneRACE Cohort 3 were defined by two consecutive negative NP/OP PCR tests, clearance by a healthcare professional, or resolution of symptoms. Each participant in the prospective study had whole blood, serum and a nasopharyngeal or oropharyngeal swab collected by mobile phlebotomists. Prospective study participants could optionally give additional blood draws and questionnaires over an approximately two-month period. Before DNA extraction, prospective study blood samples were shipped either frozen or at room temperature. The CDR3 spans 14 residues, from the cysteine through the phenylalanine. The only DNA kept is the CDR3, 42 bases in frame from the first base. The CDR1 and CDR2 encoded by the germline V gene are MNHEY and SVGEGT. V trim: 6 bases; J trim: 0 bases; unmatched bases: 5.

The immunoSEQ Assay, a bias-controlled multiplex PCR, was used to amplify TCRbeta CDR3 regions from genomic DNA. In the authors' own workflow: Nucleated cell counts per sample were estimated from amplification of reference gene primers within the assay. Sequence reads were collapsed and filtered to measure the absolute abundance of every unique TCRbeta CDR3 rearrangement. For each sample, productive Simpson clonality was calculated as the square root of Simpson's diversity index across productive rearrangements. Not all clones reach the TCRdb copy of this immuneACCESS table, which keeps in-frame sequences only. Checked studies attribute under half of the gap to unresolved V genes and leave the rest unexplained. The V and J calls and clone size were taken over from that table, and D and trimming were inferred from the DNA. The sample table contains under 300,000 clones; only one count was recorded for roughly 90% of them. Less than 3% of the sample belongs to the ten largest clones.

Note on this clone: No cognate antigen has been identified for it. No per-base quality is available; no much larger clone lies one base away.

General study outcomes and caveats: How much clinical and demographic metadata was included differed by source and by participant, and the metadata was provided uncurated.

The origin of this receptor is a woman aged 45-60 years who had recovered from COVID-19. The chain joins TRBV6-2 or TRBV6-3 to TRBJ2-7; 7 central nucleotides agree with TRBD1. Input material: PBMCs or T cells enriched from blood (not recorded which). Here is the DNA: TGTGCCAGCAGCGAGACAGGGCACTCCTACGAGCAGTACTTC. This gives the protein CASSETGHSYEQYF.